A selection of T cell receptor beta chains follows, all from one sample in a study of blood T cell repertoires in COVID-19. Sequencing was performed with immunoSEQ multiplex PCR; in TCRdb, only in-frame clones are kept and a portion is missing. The sample holds 150,000 to 200,000 clones; 90% are singletons and the top ten take 18%. The sequencing sample was made of peripheral blood. Receptor source: a man between 60 and 70 years old with active or convalescent COVID-19. CDR3s include the opening cysteine and the closing phenylalanine or tryptophan. D genes are given only for firm matches. The listing skips clone size in some rows; elsewhere it reads once, few, many or a size class.

>NA|NA|TRBJ2-5|TRBV27
TGTGCCAGCAGTCTAGGGGTGTGGGAGACCCAGTACTTC
CASSLGVWETQYF
>NA|NA|TRBJ1-2|TRBV29-1
TGCAGCTCCGGGCAGGGTGGCTATGGCTACACCTTC
CSSGQGGYGYTF
>NA|NA|TRBJ1-2|TRBV19
TGTGCCAGTACCCACGGGAGCGCTAACTATGGCTACACCTTC
CASTHGSANYGYTF
>NA|NA|TRBJ1-6|TRBV11-2
TGTGCCAGCAGCTTCATTCAGGGCTCGAATTCACCCCTCCACTTT
CASSFIQGSNSPLHF
>NA|TRBD1|TRBJ1-2|TRBV28
TGTGCCAGCAGTTCGTCGGACAGGATCTATGGCTACACCTTC
CASSSSDRIYGYTF
>NA|TRBD1|TRBJ1-1|TRBV5-4
TGTGCCAGCAGCTTAGGTGGACGGACAGGGGGCTTTTCCACTGAAGCTTTCTTT
CASSLGGRTGGFSTEAFF
>NA|TRBD1|TRBJ2-7|TRBV6-5
TGTGCCAGCAGTTACTCGGGACAGCCCGACTACGAGCAGTACTTC
CASSYSGQPDYEQYF
>once|NA|TRBJ1-2|TRBV19
TGTGCCAGTAGTCCTACTGGGGAGGCCTATGGCTACACCTTC
CASSPTGEAYGYTF
>NA|NA|TRBJ1-2|TRBV10-1
TGCGCCAGCAGTGAAAGGTTACAGGATGGCTACACCTTC
CASSERLQDGYTF
>once|NA|TRBJ1-5|TRBV7-2
TGTGCCAGCAGCTTCAATAATCAGCCCCAGCATTTT
CASSFNNQPQHF
>NA|NA|TRBJ2-6|TRBV30
TGTGCCGGAGGCAGTGGGGTCTCTGGGGCCAACGTCCTGACTTTC
CAGGSGVSGANVLTF
>NA|TRBD1|TRBJ2-2|TRBV6-1
TGTGCCAGCAGTGAAAGGACAGGGGTAGGGGAGCTGTTTTTT
CASSERTGVGELFF
>few|NA|TRBJ1-4|TRBV5-1
TGCGCCAGCAGCTTGGGGGCGGAGCGGTACGAAAAACTGTTTTTT
CASSLGAERYEKLFF
>NA|NA|TRBJ1-3|TRBV5-1
TGCGCCAGCAGCTTCGGTTCCTCTGGAAACACCATATATTTT
CASSFGSSGNTIYF
>NA|TRBD1|TRBJ1-5|TRBV4-1
TGCGCCAGCAGCCAAGACCCGGACAGGAACAATCAGCCCCAGCATTTT
CASSQDPDRNNQPQHF
>NA|NA|TRBJ2-7|TRBV11-2
TGTGCCAGCAGCTTACAGGGTTACGAGCAGTACTTC
CASSLQGYEQYF
>NA|TRBD1|TRBJ1-1|TRBV6-1
TGTGCCAGTCTGGACAGGACGAACACTGAAGCTTTCTTT
CASLDRTNTEAFF
>once|NA|TRBJ2-1|TRBV19
TGTGCCAGTAGTATAGCTGGCGGGCCCAATGAGCAGTTCTTC
CASSIAGGPNEQFF
>NA|NA|TRBJ1-3|TRBV30
TGTGCCTGGGCCGGGGGAGGCGCCCGAAACACCATATATTTT
CAWAGGGARNTIYF
>NA|TRBD1|TRBJ1-1|TRBV18
TGTGCCAGCTCACGAAACGACAGGGTAGAGACTGAAGCTTTCTTT
CASSRNDRVETEAFF
>once|NA|TRBJ2-1|TRBV5-1
TGCGCCAGCAGCTTGGGAGGTTTGGGCTACAATGAGCAGTTCTTC
CASSLGGLGYNEQFF
>NA|TRBD1|TRBJ2-7|TRBV25-1
TGTGCCAGCCGATCGGGACAGGGGCCGGGCCCCTACGAGCAGTACTTC
CASRSGQGPGPYEQYF
>once|NA|TRBJ2-7|TRBV4-2
TGTGCCAGCAGCCAAGATCATTCAGGCCCCTACGAGCAGTACTTC
CASSQDHSGPYEQYF
>few|NA|TRBJ1-6|TRBV6-6
TGTGCCAGCAGTCGTACTGACAGGAGCAGAACCCGGATTAATTCACCCCTCCACTTT
CASSRTDRSRTRINSPLHF
>NA|NA|TRBJ1-2|TRBV5-8
TGTGCCAGCAGCTTGGATGTTGGCAGGGGCTATGGCTACACCTTC
CASSLDVGRGYGYTF
>NA|TRBD1|TRBJ2-3|TRBV28
TGTGCCAGCAGTAGACAGGGGGATACAGATACGCAGTATTTT
CASSRQGDTDTQYF
>NA|NA|TRBJ2-3|TRBV29-1
TGCAGCGTTGATACTCGGGCAGGGAACACAGATACGCAGTATTTT
CSVDTRAGNTDTQYF
>NA|TRBD1|TRBJ1-2|TRBV4-1
TGCGCCAGCAGCCCCTCGACGGGACAGGGGGCTGATGGCTACACCTTC
CASSPSTGQGADGYTF
>NA|NA|TRBJ1-2|TRBV5-4
TGTGCCAGCAGCTTTCCCAGGGGATATGGCTACACCTTC
CASSFPRGYGYTF
>NA|TRBD1|TRBJ2-2|TRBV11-2
TGTGCCAGCAGCTTAGCCCGGACAGGGTGGACCGGGGAGCTGTTTTTT
CASSLARTGWTGELFF
>NA|TRBD2|TRBJ2-5|TRBV6-5
TGTGCCAGCAGTTACCTTAGCGGGAGGGAGACCCAGTACTTC
CASSYLSGRETQYF